A single sample gave rise to the 13 T cell receptor beta chains below, sequenced in a study of cytomegalovirus exposure and HLA in healthy donors. The PCR had 60 Vbeta and 13 Jbeta primers. Profiled with immunoSEQ multiplex PCR; TCRdb holds only in-frame clones, not every one. The data hold more than 130,000 clones, with 80% observed a single time. The material sequenced was PBMCs. Receptors originate from a man in his forties in good health and CMV-seropositive.

The V call is TRBV18, the J call TRBJ2-7; D may be TRBD1 (5 bases). The ends were cut back, 3 bases at V and 4 bases at J, with 10 bases in the middle. Germline CDR1 and CDR2: KGHSH and LQKENI. The CDR3 consists of 13 residues. The CDR3 here is CASSPGHNYEQYF. In nucleotides, the CDR3 is TGTGCCAGCTCACCCGGACACAATTACGAGCAGTACTTC.

The chain links TRBV19 to TRBJ2-1, with D perhaps TRBD2 (6 bases). CDR3 length: 15 amino acids. The germline V and J ends were trimmed by 3 bases and 4 bases, with 13 bases remaining between them. Germline loops: CDR1 LNHDA, CDR2 SQIVND (reference sequence). The CDR3 DNA reads as TGTGCCAGTAGTATGATCGGGAGTAGATACAATGAGCAGTTCTTC. Translation: CASSMIGSRYNEQFF.

This sequence joins TRBV6-5 and TRBJ1-3, with D maybe TRBD1 (5 bases). Germline CDR1 is MNHEY and CDR2 is SVGAGI. V shed 8 bases and J shed 0 bases, with 14 bases lying between them. CDR3 length: 15 amino acids. CDR3 DNA: TGTGCCAGCGGCCGGGGCGGGGTCTCTGGAAACACCATATATTTT. Translation gives CASGRGGVSGNTIYF.

CDR3 loop: CASSDRDYLSYNEQFF. The DNA for the CDR3 is TGTGCCAGCAGCGACCGGGACTATTTGTCCTACAATGAGCAGTTCTTC. The V gene is TRBV7-2, the J gene TRBJ2-1; 7 bases align to TRBD2. Per germline, CDR1 SGHTA and CDR2 FQGNSA. The CDR3 consists of 16 residues. The junction had 8 bases not matched to a gene; V was cut back by 5 bases and J by 1 base.

The rearrangement uses TRBV27 and TRBJ2-2, with D perhaps matching TRBD1 (5 bases). Germline V CDR1 and CDR2: MNHEY, SMNVEV (reference sequence). V lost 2 bases and J lost 7, with 8 bases in between. CDR3 length equals 13 residues. For the CDR3, the DNA is TGTGCCAGCAGTTTACAGGGTGGCGGGGAGCTGTTTTTT. The encoded protein is CASSLQGGGELFF.

The chain combines TRBV5-1 with TRBJ1-2, with a weak D call TRBD1 (5 bases). V shed 0 bases and J shed 8 bases, with 14 bases lying between them. Germline-derived CDR1 and CDR2 are SGHRS and YFSETQ. The CDR3 loop spans 14 amino acids. In DNA, the CDR3 is TGCGCCAGCAGCTTGGATGGGCAGGGAGGCGGCTACACCTTC. Encoded protein: CASSLDGQGGGYTF.

The chain combines TRBV29-1 with TRBJ1-2; the match to TRBD1 covers 8 bases. This CDR3 has 13 amino acids. With V trimmed by 6 bases and J by 13 bases, 16 bases remained unmatched. The germline V gene has CDR1 SQVTM and CDR2 ANQGSEA. Here the CDR3 DNA reads TGCAGCGTCGCCTTTTCCGGGACAGGTCTGGGCACCTTC. The encoded protein is CSVAFSGTGLGTF.

The CDR3 bases are TGTGCCAGCGGATTAATGACAGGGGCAAACTATGGCTACACCTTC. Translation: CASGLMTGANYGYTF. V gene TRBV28 combines with J gene TRBJ1-2; 8 nucleotides match TRBD1. Germline trimming cut 8 bases from V and 2 bases from J; bases unmatched to any gene: 10. The CDR3 runs 15 residues. Germline V gives CDR1 MDHEN, CDR2 SYDVKM.

The V gene is TRBV18, the J gene TRBJ1-1, with TRBD1 matching over 7 bases. This CDR3 is 15 amino acids long. Germline CDR1 reads KGHSH; CDR2 reads LQKENI. V trimming: 1 base; J trimming: 1 base; junction bases outside the gene matches: 3. For the CDR3, the DNA is TGTGCCAGCTCACCACGACAGGGCGGGAACACTGAAGCTTTCTTT. Amino acids: CASSPRQGGNTEAFF.

CDR3 bases: TGTGCCAGCAGCTCCCCCAGGGGGAACACCGGGGAGCTGTTTTTT. Residues: CASSSPRGNTGELFF. The chain links TRBV7-6 to TRBJ2-2, with D maybe TRBD1 (6 bases). This CDR3 is built from 15 residues. Germline V lookup: CDR1 SGHVS, CDR2 FNYEAQ. V shed 4 bases and J shed 1 base, with 10 bases lying between them.

The rearrangement uses TRBV6-5 and TRBJ2-7, with TRBD1 identical over 8 bases. V lost 2 bases, J lost 3 bases, and 6 bases stayed unmatched. The CDR3 totals 15 residues. The germline gives CDR1 MNHEY, CDR2 SVGAGI. In DNA, the CDR3 is TGTGCCAGCAGTTACGGACAGGGTTATATCTACGAGCAGTACTTC. Its translation: CASSYGQGYIYEQYF.

The chain employs TRBV5-8 and TRBJ1-1, with a possible D match to TRBD1 (6 bases). This CDR3 contains 17 residues. Germline lookup yields CDR1 SGHTS and CDR2 YDEGEE. Trimming took off 1 base at V and 5 bases at J, with 21 bases between the two ends. In DNA form, the CDR3 reads TGTGCCAGCAGCTTGTACTTCTCTGGGGGGGCCGGTACTGAAGCTTTCTTT. Residues: CASSLYFSGGAGTEAFF.

This chain joins TRBV5-1 and TRBJ1-2; D perhaps matches TRBD1 (5 bases). Between the trimmed V and J ends, which lost 4 bases and 3 bases, there was a span of 7 bases. Germline values: CDR1 SGHRS, CDR2 YFSETQ. CDR3 length equals 12 residues. CDR3: CASSTGDYGYTF. The CDR3 region has the DNA TGCGCCAGCAGCACAGGAGACTATGGCTACACCTTC.